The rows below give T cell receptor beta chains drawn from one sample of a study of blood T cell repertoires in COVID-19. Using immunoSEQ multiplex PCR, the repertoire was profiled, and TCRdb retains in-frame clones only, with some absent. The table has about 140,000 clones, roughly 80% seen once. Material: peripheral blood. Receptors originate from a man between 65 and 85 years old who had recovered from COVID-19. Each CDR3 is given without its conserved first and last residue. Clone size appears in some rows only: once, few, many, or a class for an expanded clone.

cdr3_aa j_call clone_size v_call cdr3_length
ASSLVPPAGHEQY TRBJ2-7 - TRBV5-8 13
ASSRVAPNQPQH TRBJ1-5 - TRBV23-1 12
ASARGGNQPQH TRBJ1-5 few TRBV27 11
ASSTHRENTEAF TRBJ1-1 - TRBV19 12
ASSYSTMVAGGELF TRBJ2-2 - TRBV6-5 14
ASSILGSSYNEQF TRBJ2-1 - TRBV19 13
AILSPLELNPNGDEQY TRBJ2-7 - TRBV7-9 16
ASSSGQRTYGYT TRBJ1-2 - TRBV6-5 12
ASLGVYEQY TRBJ2-7 - TRBV2 9
AWSPKGLAGGPYLTDTQY TRBJ2-3 - TRBV30 18
ASAEGQGANQPQH TRBJ1-5 - TRBV21-1 13
ASSLLGLAGDRGHEQY TRBJ2-7 - TRBV27 16
AWTPKDRGGNTIY TRBJ1-3 few TRBV30 13
AISPQANYGYT TRBJ1-2 - TRBV10-3 11
ASSLQGAKPQH TRBJ1-5 - TRBV5-4 11
ASSSDRRGEQY TRBJ2-7 - TRBV11-1 11
SVDFSRMTSGSFADTQY TRBJ2-3 - TRBV29-1 17
ASSQEGGVLTGELF TRBJ2-2 - TRBV4-1 14
ASSISGQAVRDVLT TRBJ2-6 - TRBV9 14